This TCR beta chain was profiled in a study of T cell repertoires in cytomegalovirus infection. In the study overall: CMV infection plus the matching HLA type was flagged by public TCR beta signatures.

MiXCR, run by TCRdb on the reads, gives a single entry per CDR3 protein. The table includes some 440,000 distinct CDR3 sequences, approximately 31% detected once. V lost 3 bases and J lost 8, with 17 bases in between. The CDR3 runs to 15 residues. Study-wide findings and caveats: The response measured ex vivo was dominated by TCR beta clonotypes (HLA-C-restricted and CMV-specific).

This clonotype was seen more than once but under ten times. Its target is unknown. The J gene is TRBJ2-1, the V gene TRBV12-3 or TRBV12-4; TRBD1 or TRBD2 may be the D gene (6 bases each). The sequenced material came from PBMCs. This TCR was recovered from a human donor in good health (CMV status not recorded). Some clones in this sample may be carry-over from other donors' samples. The CDR3 DNA reads as TGTGCCAGCAGTTTCAACCTCAGGGGAGGTGATGAGCAGTTCTTC. Protein product: CASSFNLRGGDEQFF.